This T cell receptor beta chain came from a study of identical twins. General study findings and limits: Among out-of-frame alpha sequences shared by twins, low generation probability occurred in excess. The authors noted that invariant MAIT and iNKT cells could partly confound zero-insertion analyses.

The cDNA had a unique molecular identifier and a template-switch universal primer site. One entry per CDR3 protein results from TCRdb running MiXCR on the 5' RACE reads. The data contain around 530,000 distinct CDR3 sequences, about 15% of them seen just once; the ten biggest clones take up roughly 0.4%. The junction had 9 bases not matched to a gene; V was cut back by 3 bases and J by 6 bases. The CDR3 runs 16 residues. Germline assignment: CDR1 MGHRA and CDR2 YSYEKL. For this clonotype: What it recognizes is unknown.

The same data also contributed to another study, on yellow fever vaccine responses in identical twins.

Sequencing was performed on CD4+ T cells sorted from blood. This chain connects TRBV4-1 to TRBJ2-1, with TRBD1 matching over 9 bases. The source of this sequence is a woman aged 18-29 years in good health. This CDR3 reads CASSQAGTGLRNEQFF. CDR3 nucleotides: TGCGCCAGCAGCCAGGCCGGGACAGGGTTACGCAATGAGCAGTTCTTC.